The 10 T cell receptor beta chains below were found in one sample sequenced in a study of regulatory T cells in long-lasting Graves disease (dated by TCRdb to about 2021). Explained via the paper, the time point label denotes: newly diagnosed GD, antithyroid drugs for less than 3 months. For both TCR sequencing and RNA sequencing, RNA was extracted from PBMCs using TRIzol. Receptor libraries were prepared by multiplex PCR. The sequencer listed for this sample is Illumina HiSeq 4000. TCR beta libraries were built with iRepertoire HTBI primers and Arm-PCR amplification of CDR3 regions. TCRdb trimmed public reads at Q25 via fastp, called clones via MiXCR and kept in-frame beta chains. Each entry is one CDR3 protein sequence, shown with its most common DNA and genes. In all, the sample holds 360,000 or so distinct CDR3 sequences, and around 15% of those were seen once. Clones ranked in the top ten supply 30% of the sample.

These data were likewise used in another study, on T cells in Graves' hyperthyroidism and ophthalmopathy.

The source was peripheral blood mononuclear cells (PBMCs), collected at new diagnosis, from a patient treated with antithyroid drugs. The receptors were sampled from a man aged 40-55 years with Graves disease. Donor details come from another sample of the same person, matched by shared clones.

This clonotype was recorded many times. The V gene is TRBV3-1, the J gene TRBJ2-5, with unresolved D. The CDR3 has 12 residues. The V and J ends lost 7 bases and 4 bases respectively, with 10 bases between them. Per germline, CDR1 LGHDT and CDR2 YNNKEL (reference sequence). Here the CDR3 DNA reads TGTGCCAGCACCTCTGAGAGAGAGACCCAGTACTTC. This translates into CASTSERETQYF.

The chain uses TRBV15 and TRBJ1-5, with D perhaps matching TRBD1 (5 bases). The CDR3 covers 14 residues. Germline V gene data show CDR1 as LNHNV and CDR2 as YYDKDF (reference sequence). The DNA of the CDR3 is TGTGCGAGCGGGGACCTCCTTAGCAATCAGCCCCAGCATTTT. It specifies CASGDLLSNQPQHF.

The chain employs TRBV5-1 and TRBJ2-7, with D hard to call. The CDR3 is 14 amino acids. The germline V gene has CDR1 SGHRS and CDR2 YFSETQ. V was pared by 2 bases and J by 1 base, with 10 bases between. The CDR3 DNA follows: TGCGCCAGCAGCTTAATTGGAGTATCCTACGAGCAGTACTTC. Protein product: CASSLIGVSYEQYF.

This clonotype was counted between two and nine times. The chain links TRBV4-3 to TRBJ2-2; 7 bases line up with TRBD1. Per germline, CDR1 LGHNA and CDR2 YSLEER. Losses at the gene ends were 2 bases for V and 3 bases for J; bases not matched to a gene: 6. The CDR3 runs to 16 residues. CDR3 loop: CASSQTTGSDTGELFF. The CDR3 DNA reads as TGCGCCAGCAGCCAAACGACAGGGTCCGACACCGGGGAGCTGTTTTTT.

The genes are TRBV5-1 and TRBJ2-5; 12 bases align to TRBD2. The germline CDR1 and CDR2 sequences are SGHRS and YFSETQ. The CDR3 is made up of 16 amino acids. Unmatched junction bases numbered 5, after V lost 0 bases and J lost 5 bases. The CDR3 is CASSLGLAGVWETQYF. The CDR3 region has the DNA TGCGCCAGCAGCTTGGGACTAGCGGGGGTTTGGGAGACCCAGTACTTC.

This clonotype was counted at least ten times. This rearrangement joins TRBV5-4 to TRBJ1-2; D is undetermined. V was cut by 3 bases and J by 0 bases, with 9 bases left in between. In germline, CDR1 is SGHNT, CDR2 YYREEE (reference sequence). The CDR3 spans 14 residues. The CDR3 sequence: CASSSIPANYGYTF. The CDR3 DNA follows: TGTGCCAGCAGCTCAATTCCAGCTAACTATGGCTACACCTTC.

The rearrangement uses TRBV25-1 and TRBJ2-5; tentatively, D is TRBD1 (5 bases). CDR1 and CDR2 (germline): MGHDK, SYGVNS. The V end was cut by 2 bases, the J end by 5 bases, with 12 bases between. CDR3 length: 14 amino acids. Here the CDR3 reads CASSEQGTQETQYF. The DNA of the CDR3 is TGTGCCAGCAGTGAACAGGGTACCCAGGAGACCCAGTACTTC.

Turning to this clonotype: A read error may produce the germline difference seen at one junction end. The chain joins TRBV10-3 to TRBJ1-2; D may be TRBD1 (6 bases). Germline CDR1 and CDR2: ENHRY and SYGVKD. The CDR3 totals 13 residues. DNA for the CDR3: TGTGCCAGCAGTTCACAGGGTTTGGGCGGCTACACCTTC. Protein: CASSSQGLGGYTF.

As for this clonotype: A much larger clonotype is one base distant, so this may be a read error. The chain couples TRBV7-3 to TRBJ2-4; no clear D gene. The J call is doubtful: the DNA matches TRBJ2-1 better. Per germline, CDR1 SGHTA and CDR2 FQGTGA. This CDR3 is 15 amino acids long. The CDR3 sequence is CASSLTTAAYNGQFF. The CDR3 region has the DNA TGTGCCAGCAGCTTAACGACGGCGGCCTACAATGGGCAGTTCTTC.

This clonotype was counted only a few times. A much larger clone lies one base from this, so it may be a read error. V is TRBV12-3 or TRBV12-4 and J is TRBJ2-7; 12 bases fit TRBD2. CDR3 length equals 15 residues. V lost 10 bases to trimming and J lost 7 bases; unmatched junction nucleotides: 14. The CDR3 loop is CATQRLAGVYNEQYF. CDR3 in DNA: TGTGCCACCCAACGACTAGCGGGGGTTTACAATGAGCAGTACTTC.